A single sample gave rise to the 18 T cell receptor beta chains below, sequenced in a study of cytomegalovirus exposure and HLA in healthy donors. The assay was immunoSEQ multiplex PCR, and TCRdb's table has in-frame clones only and misses some. The sample contains approximately 72,000 clones, roughly 94% of which appear only once. The source material was PBMCs. The receptors come from a young woman in good health and CMV-seronegative.

The V and J genes are TRBV5-6 and TRBJ2-5; 8 bases fit TRBD2. The J segment lost 2 bases and the V segment lost 2 bases, leaving 8 bases of the junction unmatched. This CDR3 is 16 amino acids long. Germline loops: CDR1 SGHDT, CDR2 YYEEEE. For the CDR3, the DNA is TGTGCCAGCAGCTTTTTGGGAGCGGGGGCACAAGAGACCCAGTACTTC. Its translation is CASSFLGAGAQETQYF.

The chain links TRBV7-2 to TRBJ2-2, with a tentative D call TRBD1 (5 bases). Germline loops: CDR1 SGHTA, CDR2 FQGNSA. This CDR3 has 16 residues. Trimming stripped 3 bases from V and 0 bases from J, with 11 bases between. The CDR3 loop reads CASSFPRDSNTGELFF. DNA of the CDR3: TGTGCCAGCAGCTTCCCCAGGGATTCGAACACCGGGGAGCTGTTTTTT.

Points on this clone: The identical CDR3 is also encoded by other nucleotide sequences in the sample. The J gene is TRBJ2-7, the V gene TRBV27; D is ambiguous. This CDR3 region has 13 residues. V lost 3 bases and J lost 1, with 7 bases in between. Germline V CDR1 and CDR2: MNHEY, SMNVEV (reference sequence). In DNA form, the CDR3 reads TGTGCCAGCAGTTTGACATCATCCTACGAGCAGTACTTC. This encodes CASSLTSSYEQYF.

This rearrangement joins TRBV27 to TRBJ2-7; the match to TRBD1 covers 7 bases. Germline V gene sequence: CDR1 MNHEY, CDR2 SMNVEV (reference sequence). V lost 5 bases, J lost 7 bases, and 8 bases stayed unmatched. The CDR3 is made up of 13 amino acids. The CDR3 reads CASSRGQRREQYF. The CDR3 nucleotides are TGTGCCAGCAGTAGGGGACAGCGGAGGGAGCAGTACTTC.

The chain carries TRBV27 and TRBJ2-4, with a weak D call TRBD2 (6 bases). The CDR3 spans 16 residues. Trimming cost V 6 bases and J 0 bases, with 15 bases left between them. CDR1 and CDR2 from the germline V gene are MNHEY and SMNVEV (reference sequence). CDR3 loop: CASRLGSPLAKNIQYF. The CDR3 region has the DNA TGTGCCAGCAGGCTCGGGAGCCCCCTAGCCAAAAACATTCAGTACTTC.

The chain recombines TRBV16 with TRBJ2-7; D is undetermined. The CDR3 extends over 12 amino acids. V dropped 3 bases and J dropped 2 bases, with 5 bases sitting between them. From germline, CDR1 is KGHSY and CDR2 FQNENV. The CDR3 loop reads CASSHAAYEQYF. The CDR3 bases are TGTGCCAGCAGCCATGCAGCCTACGAGCAGTACTTC. The full variable domain, completed using reference TRBV16 and TRBJ2-7, is GEEVAQTPKHLVRGEGQKAKLYCAPIKGHSYVFWYQQVLKNEFKFLISFQNENVFDETGMPKERFSAKCLPNSPCSLEIQATKLEDSAVYFCASSHAAYEQYFGPGTRLTVT.

The chain recombines TRBV27 with TRBJ2-7, with a weak D call TRBD1 (6 bases). The CDR3 is made up of 13 amino acids. V lost 2 bases and J 5 bases, leaving 10 bases between the germline ends. Germline V gene sequence: CDR1 MNHEY, CDR2 SMNVEV (reference sequence). The CDR3 loop is CASSLLGANEQYF. The CDR3 bases are TGTGCCAGCAGTTTACTGGGGGCCAACGAGCAGTACTTC.

This chain joins TRBV11-2 and TRBJ2-1; D possibly corresponds to TRBD1 (6 bases). V was shortened by 2 bases and J by 7 bases, with 12 bases between the two germline ends. The CDR3 totals 14 residues. Germline CDR1 SGHAT, CDR2 FQNNGV. The CDR3 loop reads CASSLPRRGNEQFF. The CDR3 DNA follows: TGTGCCAGCAGCTTACCCCGCAGGGGAAATGAGCAGTTCTTC.

The V gene is TRBV5-4, the J gene TRBJ1-1, with D hard to call. The V end lost 0 bases, the J end lost 4 bases, and 10 bases lay between the germline ends. The CDR3 spans 14 residues. CDR1 is SGHNT, CDR2 YYREEE, per germline (reference sequence). CDR3 in amino acids: CASSLVSEITEAFF. CDR3 in DNA: TGTGCCAGCAGCTTGGTGAGCGAAATCACTGAAGCTTTCTTT.

V is TRBV30 and J is TRBJ2-1, with TRBD2 matching 14 bases. V lost 2 bases and J lost 8; bases outside the gene matches: 8. The CDR3 runs 16 residues. The V gene's germline CDR1 is GTSNPN and CDR2 SVGIG (reference sequence). CDR3 coding DNA: TGTGCCTGGAGTCCAGGGGGACTAGCGGGGGTATATGAGCAGTTCTTC. This encodes CAWSPGGLAGVYEQFF.

V and J are TRBV28 and TRBJ2-1, with D uncertain. Looked up from germline, CDR1 is MDHEN and CDR2 is SYDVKM. This CDR3 region has 12 residues. The CDR3 is CAVSPSLNEQFF. In DNA form, the CDR3 reads TGTGCGGTTAGCCCTTCACTTAATGAGCAGTTCTTC. Looking up the rest from reference TRBV28 and TRBJ2-1 gives the full variable domain: DVKVTQSSRYLVKRTGEKVFLECVQDMDHENMFWYRQDPGLGLRLIYFSYDVKMKEKGDIPEGYSVSREKKERFSLILESASTNQTSMYLCAVSPSLNEQFFGPGTRLTVL.

J is TRBJ1-2 and V is TRBV10-3; 8 bases match TRBD1. CDR3 size: 14 residues. Germline V gene sequence: CDR1 ENHRY, CDR2 SYGVKD. Germline trimming cut 10 bases from V and 4 bases from J; bases unmatched to any gene: 11. The chain's CDR3 is CATGRQGRTYGYTF. Here the CDR3 DNA reads TGTGCCACCGGGCGACAGGGGCGTACCTATGGCTACACCTTC.

The rearrangement uses TRBV13 and TRBJ2-3; 9 bases match TRBD2. The V gene's germline CDR1 is PRHDT and CDR2 FYEKMQ (reference sequence). The CDR3 loop spans 16 amino acids. J lost 0 bases, V lost 11 bases, and 12 bases had no gene match. The chain's CDR3 is CARPAGGQPSTDTQYF. The CDR3 DNA reads TGTGCCCGCCCAGCGGGGGGACAACCTAGCACAGATACGCAGTATTTT. The variable domain in full, completed from reference TRBV13 and TRBJ2-3, reads AAGVIQSPRHLIKEKRETATLKCYPIPRHDTVYWYQQGPGQDPQFLISFYEKMQSDKGSIPDRFSAQQFSDYHSELNMSSLELGDSALYFCARPAGGQPSTDTQYFGPGTRLTVL.

This clone was seen once. The V and J genes are TRBV19 and TRBJ1-1; TRBD1 might be the D (6 bases). The V end was cut by 0 bases, the J end by 3 bases, with 11 bases between. CDR1 LNHDA and CDR2 SQIVND come from the germline V gene (reference sequence). There are 15 residues in the CDR3. The CDR3 spells CASSIDRGIHTEAFF. CDR3 bases: TGTGCCAGTAGTATAGATAGGGGGATCCACACTGAAGCTTTCTTT. The full variable domain, in which reference TRBV19 and TRBJ1-1 provide the parts outside the CDR3, is DGGITQSPKYLFRKEGQNVTLSCEQNLNHDAMYWYRQDPGQGLRLIYYSQIVNDFQKGDIAEGYSVSREKKESFPLTVTSAQKNPTAFYLCASSIDRGIHTEAFFGQGTRLTVV.

The chain recombines TRBV7-9 with TRBJ2-2; 10 bases match TRBD1. This CDR3 contains 15 residues. V lost 1 base, J lost 7 bases, and 3 bases stayed unmatched. CDR1 is SEHNR and CDR2 is FQNEAQ in the germline V gene (reference sequence). The CDR3 DNA reads TGTGCCAGCAGCTTAGTGGGACAGGGGAACGGGGAGCTGTTTTTT. Protein sequence: CASSLVGQGNGELFF.

The V and J genes are TRBV5-1 and TRBJ2-1, with D maybe TRBD1 (6 bases). Looked up from germline, CDR1 is SGHRS and CDR2 is YFSETQ. The CDR3 consists of 15 residues. V lost 1 base and J lost 9, with 17 bases in between. This CDR3 reads CASSLKAGEFREQFF. As DNA, the CDR3 is TGCGCCAGCAGCTTGAAGGCAGGGGAGTTTCGTGAGCAGTTCTTC.

The rearrangement joins TRBV5-4 to TRBJ2-1, with 10 bases identical to TRBD1. V lost 3 bases and J lost 9; bases outside the gene matches: 15. Per germline, CDR1 SGHNT and CDR2 YYREEE (reference sequence). This CDR3 region has 17 residues. As DNA, the CDR3 is TGTGCCAGCAGCTCGGGGCCGGACAGGGGGTACCTCAGTGAGCAGTTCTTC. Translating it yields CASSSGPDRGYLSEQFF.

The chain is built from TRBV5-1 and TRBJ2-1, with a tentative D call TRBD2 (6 bases). The CDR3 spans 16 residues. Germline CDR1 SGHRS, CDR2 YFSETQ. Trimming stripped 4 bases from V and 5 bases from J, with 19 bases between. Written as DNA, the CDR3 is TGCGCCAGCAGCCAAAGTCCCGGGACTCCAAACAATGAGCAGTTCTTC. Protein: CASSQSPGTPNNEQFF.